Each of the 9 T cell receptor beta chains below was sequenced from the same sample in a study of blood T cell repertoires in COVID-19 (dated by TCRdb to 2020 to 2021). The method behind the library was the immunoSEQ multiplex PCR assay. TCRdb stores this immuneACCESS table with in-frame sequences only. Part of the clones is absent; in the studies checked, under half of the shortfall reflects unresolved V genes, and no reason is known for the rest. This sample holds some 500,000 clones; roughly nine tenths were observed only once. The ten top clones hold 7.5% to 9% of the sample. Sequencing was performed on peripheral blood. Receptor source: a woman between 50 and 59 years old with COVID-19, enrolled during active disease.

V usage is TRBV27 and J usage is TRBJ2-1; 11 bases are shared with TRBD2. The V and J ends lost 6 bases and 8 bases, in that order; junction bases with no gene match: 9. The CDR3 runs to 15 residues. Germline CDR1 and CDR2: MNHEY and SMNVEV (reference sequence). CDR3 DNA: TGTGCCAGCAGATTCGGGGGACTAGCGGTCGATGAGCAGTTCTTC. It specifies CASRFGGLAVDEQFF.

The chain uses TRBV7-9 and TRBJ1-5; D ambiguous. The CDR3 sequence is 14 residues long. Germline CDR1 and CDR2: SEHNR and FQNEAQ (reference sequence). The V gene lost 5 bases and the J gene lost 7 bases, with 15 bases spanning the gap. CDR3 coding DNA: TGTGCCAGCAGCCTGGGTACAGCCCTCCAGCCCCAGCATTTT. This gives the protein CASSLGTALQPQHF.

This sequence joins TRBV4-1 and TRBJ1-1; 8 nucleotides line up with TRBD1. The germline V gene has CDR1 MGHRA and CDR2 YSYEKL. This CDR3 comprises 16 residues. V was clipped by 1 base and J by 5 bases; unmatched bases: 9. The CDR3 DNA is TGCGCCAGCAGCCAAGGGGCAGGACAGGGAGAAACTGAAGCTTTCTTT. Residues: CASSQGAGQGETEAFF.

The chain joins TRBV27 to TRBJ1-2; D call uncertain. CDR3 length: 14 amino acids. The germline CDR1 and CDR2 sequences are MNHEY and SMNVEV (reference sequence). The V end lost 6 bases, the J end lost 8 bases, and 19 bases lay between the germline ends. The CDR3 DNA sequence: TGTGCCAGCAGCTTTAACGTACGGTCTAAGGGCTACACCTTC. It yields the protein CASSFNVRSKGYTF.

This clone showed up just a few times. CDR3 coding DNA: TGCGCCAGCAGCCTGGACAGGGATAGCAATCAGCCCCAGCATTTT. It specifies CASSLDRDSNQPQHF. This chain joins TRBV4-1 and TRBJ1-5, with 8 positions matching TRBD1. The germline V gene has CDR1 MGHRA and CDR2 YSYEKL. Trimming took 4 bases from V and 0 from J; bases not matched to a gene: 2. The CDR3 covers 15 residues.

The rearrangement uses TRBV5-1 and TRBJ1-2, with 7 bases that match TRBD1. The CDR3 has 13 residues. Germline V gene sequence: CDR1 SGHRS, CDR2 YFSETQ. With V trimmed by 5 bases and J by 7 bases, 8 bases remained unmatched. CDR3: CASRSTGTAGYTF. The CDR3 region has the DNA TGCGCCAGCAGAAGTACAGGGACAGCTGGCTACACCTTC.

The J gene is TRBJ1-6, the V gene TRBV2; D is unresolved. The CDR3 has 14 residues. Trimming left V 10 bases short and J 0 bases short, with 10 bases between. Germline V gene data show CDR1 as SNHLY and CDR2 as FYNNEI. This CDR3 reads CATSRSSYNSPLHF. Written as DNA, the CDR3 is TGTGCCACGTCCCGGAGCTCCTATAATTCACCCCTCCACTTT.

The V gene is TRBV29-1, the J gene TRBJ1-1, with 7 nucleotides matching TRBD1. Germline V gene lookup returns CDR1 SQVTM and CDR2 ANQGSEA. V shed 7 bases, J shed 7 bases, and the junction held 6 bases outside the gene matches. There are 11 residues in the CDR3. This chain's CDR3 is CSGRRDSEAFF. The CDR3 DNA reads TGCAGCGGACGCAGGGACAGTGAAGCTTTCTTT.

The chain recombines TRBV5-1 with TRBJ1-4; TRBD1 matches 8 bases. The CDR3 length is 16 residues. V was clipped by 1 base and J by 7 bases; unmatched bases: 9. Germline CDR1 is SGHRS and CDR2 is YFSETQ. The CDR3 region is CASSLTSDRVGEKLFF. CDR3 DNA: TGCGCCAGCAGCTTGACCTCGGACAGGGTCGGTGAAAAACTGTTTTTT.